Included here is one T cell receptor (beta chain) sequence, with context. Its antigen remains undetermined. Base qualities are not provided; no much larger clone lies one nucleotide away. TCRbeta CDR3 regions were amplified from genomic DNA using the immunoSEQ Assay, a bias-controlled multiplex PCR. The original pipeline was this. Nucleated cell counts per sample were estimated from amplification of reference gene primers within the assay. To quantify the absolute abundance of each unique TCRbeta CDR3 rearrangement, sequence reads were collapsed and filtered. Productive Simpson clonality was computed per sample as the square root of Simpson's diversity index over productive rearrangements. The table was pulled from immuneACCESS by TCRdb, which kept in-frame rearrangements only. Such tables lose some clones; where checked, under half of the loss comes from unresolved V genes, and the rest has no known cause. That table supplies the V and J calls and clone size; D and trimming were determined from the DNA. In this sample the table shows 80,000 to 95,000 clones, roughly three quarters of which occur a single time. Of the sample, around 10% is held by the ten largest clones.

Collaborating institutions collected whole blood in K2EDTA tubes following their own protocols. For TCRbeta analysis, collaborator samples were shipped as frozen whole blood, as isolated PBMCs, or as DNA extracted from either sample type. Trimming takes 4 bases from V and 3 bases from J, and the germline ends sit 10 bases apart. The CDR3 covers 13 residues, taking in both the cysteine and the phenylalanine. Of all the DNA, just the CDR3 is kept, 39 bases in frame from base 1. As encoded in the germline V gene, CDR1 is SGHTS while CDR2 is YDEGEE. These data are taken from a study of blood T cell repertoires in COVID-19 (dated by TCRdb to 2018 to 2021). Study-level background: The collaborator samples originated in the United States, Italy and Spain and spanned the acute and convalescent phases of COVID-19. The prospective study material was composed of cDNA or gDNA derived from T cells, B-cell-depleted T cells, or PBMCs. Deeply sampled blood TCRbeta repertoires from subjects exposed to, actively infected with, or recovered from COVID-19 were included in the dataset. The repertoires were released in a freely available public database intended as a resource for research on the immune response to SARS-CoV-2. The samples were drawn from the first 160 participants of the ongoing ImmuneRACE study and from 950 to 1,500 subjects provided by 6 global collaborators. Nearly every sample came with metadata listing a de-identified subject ID, COVID-19 status, age in years and sex. HLA class I and class II types, where available, came from metadata supplied by the sample provider rather than from assay-based typing.

Study-level results and caveats: Clinical and demographic metadata were provided uncurated, with the amount varying by source and participant.

The chain is made from TRBV5-8 and TRBJ1-1; the D gene is unclear. This TCR came from a woman older than 75 with acute or convalescent COVID-19. The source material was peripheral blood. The DNA sequence is given as TGTGCCAGCAGCACTGAAGCCGACACTGAAGCTTTCTTT. This codes for CASSTEADTEAFF.